Each of the 20 T cell receptor beta chains below was sequenced from the same sample in a study of T-cell reconstitution after alpha-beta-depleted transplantation in children. TCRbeta library preparation incorporated unique molecular identifiers. TCRdb re-analysed the PCR reads in MiXCR, keeping a single row per CDR3 protein. The sample consists of some 600,000 distinct CDR3 sequences, 13% of them appearing once. The sequences come from PBMCs, mostly from graft donor cells, collected 360 days after TCRalphabeta/CD19-depleted stem cell transplant. The source of these receptors is a male patient younger than 18 who had a stem cell transplant for acute myeloid leukemia, so the T cells may come from the graft donor.

This clonotype was seen a handful of times. The chain joins TRBV20-1 to TRBJ2-3, with 10 bases aligning to TRBD2. Germline V gene data show CDR1 as DFQATT and CDR2 as SNEGSKA (reference sequence). With 4 bases clipped from V and 4 bases from J, the junction kept 5 bases outside the gene matches. This CDR3 is 14 amino acids long. The CDR3, as DNA: TGCAGTGCTATTAGCGGGAGGCCCCCAGATACGCAGTATTTT. This encodes CSAISGRPPDTQYF.

This chain links TRBV28 with TRBJ2-1; 16 bases match TRBD2. The CDR3 is 17 amino acids. The V segment lost 6 bases and the J segment 8 bases; nucleotides outside the gene matches: 10. The germline V gene has CDR1 MDHEN and CDR2 SYDVKM. The CDR3 DNA follows: TGTGCCAGCAGCCTTGGGACTAGCGGGAGGGCCTTTGATGAGCAGTTCTTC. Translation gives CASSLGTSGRAFDEQFF. Based on the CDR3 plus reference TRBV28 and TRBJ2-1, the full variable domain is DVKVTQSSRYLVKRTGEKVFLECVQDMDHENMFWYRQDPGLGLRLIYFSYDVKMKEKGDIPEGYSVSREKKERFSLILESASTNQTSMYLCASSLGTSGRAFDEQFFGPGTRLTVL.

This clonotype was recorded many times. The rearrangement uses TRBV29-1 and TRBJ2-3; no definite D call. Germline V gives CDR1 SQVTM, CDR2 ANQGSEA. The CDR3 sequence is 12 residues long. Between the trimmed V and J ends, which lost 6 bases and 2 bases, there was a span of 9 bases. CDR3 nucleotide sequence: TGCAGCGTACTGACTGACACAGATACGCAGTATTTT. Protein product: CSVLTDTDTQYF.

This clonotype has only a few counts. The chain combines TRBV12-3 or TRBV12-4 with TRBJ2-1, with 9 bases lining up with TRBD2. CDR3 length: 17 residues. Germline trimming cut 1 base from V and 7 bases from J; bases unmatched to any gene: 11. In nucleotides, the CDR3 is TGTGCCAGCAGTTTAGAGGTCAGTAGCGGGAGTAGAAATGAGCAGTTCTTC. As protein: CASSLEVSSGSRNEQFF.

Here the CDR3 reads CASSHKVLGYEQYF. In nucleotides, the CDR3 is TGTGCCAGCAGCCATAAGGTTCTGGGGTACGAGCAGTACTTC. V and J are TRBV12-3 or TRBV12-4 and TRBJ2-7; D remains unclear. This CDR3 is 14 amino acids long. V was clipped by 6 bases and J by 4 bases, with 16 bases between them.

The chain is built from TRBV12-3 or TRBV12-4 and TRBJ1-1; D remains unclear. The length of the CDR3 is 13 residues. The V gene lost 2 bases and the J gene lost 10 bases, with 14 bases spanning the gap. The CDR3 is CASSLMEGWGAFF. The CDR3 nucleotides read TGTGCCAGCAGTTTAATGGAGGGTTGGGGAGCTTTCTTT.

The rearrangement links TRBV7-3 to TRBJ2-3; TRBD2 aligns across 7 bases. With V trimmed by 4 bases and J by 0 bases, 4 bases remained unmatched. The CDR3 totals 15 residues. Germline CDR1 SGHTA, CDR2 FQGTGA. This chain's CDR3 is CASSSRLASTDTQYF. The CDR3 DNA reads as TGTGCCAGCAGCTCGAGACTAGCCAGCACAGATACGCAGTATTTT.

This sequence joins TRBV10-3 and TRBJ1-3; a possible D gene is TRBD1 (5 bases). The CDR3 is made up of 12 amino acids. The V gene lost 10 bases and the J gene lost 8 bases, with 15 bases spanning the gap. Germline V gives CDR1 ENHRY, CDR2 SYGVKD. The CDR3 sequence is CATSGLQYTIYF. The CDR3 nucleotides read TGTGCCACCTCAGGGCTACAATACACCATATATTTT.

This clonotype was seen only a few times. The V and J genes are TRBV6-2 or TRBV6-3 and TRBJ2-3, with D perhaps TRBD1 (5 bases). V was shortened by 4 bases and J by 0 bases, with 11 bases between the two germline ends. Per germline, CDR1 MNHEY and CDR2 SVGEGT. There are 15 residues in the CDR3. CDR3 sequence: CASSLGHLSTDTQYF. The CDR3 DNA is TGTGCCAGCAGTTTAGGACATCTCAGCACAGATACGCAGTATTTT.

This clonotype was detected only a few times. J is TRBJ2-2 and V is TRBV24-1; TRBD1 matches at 10 bases. The CDR3 sequence is 19 residues long. J was trimmed by 4 bases and V by 0 bases; bases with no gene match: 10. Germline values: CDR1 KGHDR, CDR2 SFDVKD. The CDR3 DNA reads TGTGCCACCAGTGATTTGGGGGGACAGGGGACCTGGAGCACCGGGGAGCTGTTTTTT. Its protein is CATSDLGGQGTWSTGELFF.

V gene TRBV9 combines with J gene TRBJ2-7; TRBD2 matches 10 bases. V dropped 0 bases and J dropped 4; count of bases not matched to a gene: 7. This CDR3 region has 16 residues. In germline, CDR1 is SGDLS, CDR2 YYNGEE. CDR3 sequence (DNA): TGTGCCAGCAGCGTAGGGTTAGCGGGAGGCCGGTACGAGCAGTACTTC. It is translated as CASSVGLAGGRYEQYF. The complete variable domain, with remaining parts taken from reference TRBV9 and TRBJ2-7, reads DSGVTQTPKHLITATGQRVTLRCSPRSGDLSVYWYQQSLDQGLQFLIQYYNGEERAKGNILERFSAQQFPDLHSELNLSSLELGDSALYFCASSVGLAGGRYEQYFGPGTRLTVT.

This clonotype appeared a few times. CDR3 loop: CSVEVEREHNEQFF. CDR3 in DNA: TGCAGCGTTGAAGTGGAGCGGGAGCACAATGAGCAGTTCTTC. The chain is built from TRBV29-1 and TRBJ2-1; 8 bases match TRBD2. This CDR3 is 14 amino acids long. Trimming at V came to 1 base and at J to 5 bases, leaving 4 bases not matched to a gene. Germline lookup yields CDR1 SQVTM and CDR2 ANQGSEA.

V is TRBV12-3 or TRBV12-4 and J is TRBJ2-5; 10 positions match TRBD1. The CDR3 spans 15 residues. The V and J ends lost 6 bases and 7 bases, in that order; junction bases with no gene match: 11. CDR3 sequence: CASSQIAGQGGTQYF. Written as DNA, the CDR3 is TGTGCCAGCAGCCAGATCGCAGGACAGGGGGGGACCCAGTACTTC.

This CDR3 is CASSLVSDRLAGNNEQFF. Written as DNA, the CDR3 is TGTGCCAGCAGCTTAGTTTCTGATAGACTAGCGGGAAACAATGAGCAGTTCTTC. The chain joins TRBV11-3 to TRBJ2-1, with 11 bases identical to TRBD2. CDR1 is SGHNT and CDR2 is YENEEA in the germline V gene. The CDR3 covers 18 residues. After removal of 1 base from V and 5 bases from J, the junction contained 10 bases not matched to a gene.

This clonotype has a handful of counts. This sequence joins TRBV6-1 and TRBJ1-2; maybe TRBD1 (6 bases). Trimming shortened V by 6 bases and J by 7 bases, and 15 bases separated the two germline ends. The CDR3 covers 13 residues. Germline assignment: CDR1 MNHNS and CDR2 SASEGT. The DNA of the CDR3 is TGTGCCAGCAGCGGTGAGGGGGTAGGTGGCTACACCTTC. This encodes CASSGEGVGGYTF.

This clonotype was detected a few times. The chain combines TRBV3-1 with TRBJ2-1, with TRBD2 as a possible D gene (7 bases). CDR3 length: 18 amino acids. V lost 3 bases to trimming and J lost 0 bases, with 18 bases between them. Germline V gene lookup returns CDR1 LGHDT and CDR2 YNNKEL (reference sequence). The CDR3: CASSHTRGASASYNEQFF. CDR3 coding DNA: TGTGCCAGCAGCCACACCCGGGGGGCTAGCGCCTCCTACAATGAGCAGTTCTTC.

This clonotype was seen a few times. This chain connects TRBV28 to TRBJ2-5; TRBD2 matches at 10 bases. CDR1 and CDR2 from the germline V gene are MDHEN and SYDVKM. Trimming took 4 bases from V and 2 from J; bases not matched to a gene: 10. The CDR3 spans 17 residues. In DNA form, the CDR3 reads TGTGCCAGCAGTTCCGCCCCTAGCGGGAGATTTCAAGAGACCCAGTACTTC. Translating gives CASSSAPSGRFQETQYF.

This clonotype was observed at least ten times. This chain joins TRBV28 and TRBJ1-3; D is undetermined. The V and J ends lost 3 bases and 10 bases respectively, with 13 bases between them. The CDR3 runs 13 residues. Germline V gene lookup returns CDR1 MDHEN and CDR2 SYDVKM. The chain's CDR3 is CASSLTGIRTIYF. CDR3 nucleotides: TGTGCCAGCAGTTTGACCGGGATAAGGACCATATATTTT.

The table lists this clonotype with a few counts. V and J are TRBV30 and TRBJ1-5; a weak D match, TRBD1 (6 bases). The CDR3 is made up of 17 amino acids. The germline V and J ends were trimmed by 3 bases and 0 bases, with 18 bases remaining between them. CDR1 is GTSNPN and CDR2 is SVGIG in the germline V gene (reference sequence). CDR3 protein: CAWSDPRTALSNQPQHF. CDR3 in DNA: TGTGCCTGGAGCGACCCGAGGACAGCACTTAGCAATCAGCCCCAGCATTTT.

The chain's CDR3 is CSVDGGQESRSYEQYF. The CDR3 DNA is TGCAGCGTTGATGGGGGGCAGGAGTCTCGCTCCTACGAGCAGTACTTC. The V and J genes are TRBV29-1 and TRBJ2-7; TRBD1 or TRBD2 may be the D gene (6 bases each). This CDR3 is 16 amino acids long. The germline V gene has CDR1 SQVTM and CDR2 ANQGSEA. Trimming took 3 bases from V and 0 from J, leaving 18 bases between them.